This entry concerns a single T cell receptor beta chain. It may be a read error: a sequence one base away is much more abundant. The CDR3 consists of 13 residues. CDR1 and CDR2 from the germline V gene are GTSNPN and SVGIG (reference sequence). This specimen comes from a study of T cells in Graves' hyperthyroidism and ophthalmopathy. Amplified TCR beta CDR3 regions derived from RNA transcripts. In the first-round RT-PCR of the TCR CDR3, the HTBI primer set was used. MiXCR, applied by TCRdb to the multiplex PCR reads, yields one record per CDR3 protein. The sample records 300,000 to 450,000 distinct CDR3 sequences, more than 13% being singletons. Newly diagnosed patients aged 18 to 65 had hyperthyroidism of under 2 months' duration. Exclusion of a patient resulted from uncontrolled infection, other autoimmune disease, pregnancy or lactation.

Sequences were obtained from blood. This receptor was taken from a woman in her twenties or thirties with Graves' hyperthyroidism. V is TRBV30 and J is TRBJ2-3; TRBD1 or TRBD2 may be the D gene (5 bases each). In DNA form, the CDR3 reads TGTGACTGGAGTGGGGGAGCCACAGATACGCAGTATTTT. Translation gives CDWSGGATDTQYF.